Shown below are 10 T cell receptor beta chains from a single sample sequenced in a study of blood T cell repertoires in COVID-19. Method: immunoSEQ multiplex PCR; TCRdb's copy keeps in-frame clones and lacks some. The table records more than 70,000 clones, 75% to 90% of them present only once. The sequenced material came from peripheral blood. The receptors here all came from a woman of 80 years or more with acute or convalescent COVID-19.

The V gene is TRBV18, the J gene TRBJ2-1; 10 nucleotides align to TRBD1. The length of the CDR3 is 15 residues. Trimming removed 6 bases from V and 7 bases from J; junction bases left unmatched: 9. The germline V gene has CDR1 KGHSH and CDR2 LQKENI. CDR3: CASSVGQGGYNEQFF. The CDR3 DNA follows: TGTGCCAGCTCTGTCGGACAGGGGGGTTATAATGAGCAGTTCTTC.

This chain links TRBV25-1 with TRBJ1-2; 10 bases fit TRBD1. The ends lost 5 bases at V and 10 bases at J; junction bases unmatched: 10. Germline-derived CDR1 and CDR2 are MGHDK and SYGVNS. CDR3 size: 14 residues. CDR3 sequence: CASSSSPGQGLYTF. The CDR3 DNA follows: TGTGCCAGCAGTTCCTCCCCGGGACAGGGGCTCTACACCTTC.

This chain joins TRBV15 and TRBJ2-5; D perhaps matches TRBD2 (6 bases). The germline CDR1 and CDR2 sequences are LNHNV and YYDKDF (reference sequence). This CDR3 region has 15 residues. The V end lost 1 base, the J end lost 5 bases, and 14 bases lay between the germline ends. This CDR3 is CATSRARGNGETQYF. The CDR3 coding sequence is TGTGCCACCAGCAGAGCCCGGGGGAACGGGGAGACCCAGTACTTC.

This chain uses TRBV2 with TRBJ1-5; tentatively, D is TRBD1 (5 bases). The germline gives CDR1 SNHLY, CDR2 FYNNEI. CDR3 length equals 19 residues. The V end lost 7 bases, the J end lost 0 bases, and 25 bases lay between the germline ends. CDR3 loop: CASKCDGETRGCSNQPQHF. The CDR3 DNA reads as TGTGCCAGCAAGTGCGACGGGGAAACCCGGGGGTGTAGCAATCAGCCCCAGCATTTT.

The rearrangement uses TRBV29-1 and TRBJ1-4; no clear D. V was pared by 7 bases and J by 8 bases, with 14 bases between. The CDR3 covers 12 residues. In germline, CDR1 is SQVTM, CDR2 ANQGSEA. For the CDR3, the DNA is TGCAGCGCGCGTGGGTTCGGGGAAAAACTGTTTTTT. This translates into CSARGFGEKLFF.

This clone showed up just a few times. V gene TRBV5-6 combines with J gene TRBJ2-5, with D hard to call. CDR1 and CDR2 (germline): SGHDT, YYEEEE. The CDR3 covers 13 residues. V was pared by 1 base and J by 5 bases, with 9 bases between. CDR3 loop: CASSLRSAETQYF. The DNA for the CDR3 is TGTGCCAGCAGCTTGAGAAGTGCGGAGACCCAGTACTTC.

The chain is built from TRBV3-1 (or the pseudogene TRBV3-2) and TRBJ2-2; TRBD2 might be the D (7 bases). Trimming pared 4 bases from V and 5 bases from J, leaving 14 bases between. The CDR3 has 15 residues. The germline V gene has CDR1 LGHDT and CDR2 YNNKEL (reference sequence). CDR3 sequence (DNA): TGTGCCAGCAGCCTTGGGGGGGCCCTAACCGGGGAGCTGTTTTTT. Encoded protein: CASSLGGALTGELFF.

This chain connects TRBV7-3 to TRBJ2-1, with 11 bases aligning to TRBD2. V lost 3 bases to trimming and J lost 7 bases; unmatched junction nucleotides: 8. CDR3 size: 16 residues. Germline V gene sequence: CDR1 SGHTA, CDR2 FQGTGA. CDR3 sequence: CASSLSLAGVINEQFF. In DNA form, the CDR3 reads TGTGCCAGCAGCTTGTCACTAGCGGGGGTTATTAATGAGCAGTTCTTC.

The genes are TRBV12-1 and TRBJ2-3; the table gives TRBD2 as D, unverified against the DNA. TRBV12-1 is a known pseudogene. CDR3 size: 12 residues. CDR3 loop: CARGTSTDTQYF. CDR3 in DNA: TGTGCCAGGGGGACTAGCACAGATACGCAGTATTTT.

The rearrangement joins TRBV5-4 to TRBJ2-3, with D hard to call. Germline assignment: CDR1 SGHNT and CDR2 YYREEE (reference sequence). The CDR3 covers 19 residues. V was cut by 0 bases and J by 3 bases, with 23 bases left in between. CDR3 sequence reads: CASSLAGRGRVIGTDTQYF. The CDR3 nucleotides are TGTGCCAGCAGCTTGGCCGGTCGTGGTCGAGTAATTGGTACAGATACGCAGTATTTT.